This record covers a single TCR beta chain. Per the original methods: Amplification with reference gene primers provided the estimates of nucleated cell counts. Libraries were prepared by immunoSEQ multiplex PCR; TCRdb keeps only in-frame clonotypes and omits some of them. V, J and clone size are taken as reported in that table, and D and trimming were inferred from the DNA itself. This table has 250,000 to 300,000 clones, about 88% appearing once. This CDR3 has 15 amino acids. V was cut by 2 bases and J by 3 bases, with 12 bases left in between. Germline assignment: CDR1 MDHEN and CDR2 SYDVKM. The sample is drawn from a study of blood T cell repertoires in COVID-19. In the study overall: Material from acute and convalescent COVID-19 was sourced from the United States, Italy and Spain. The cDNA or gDNA used as material had been derived from T cells, B-cell-depleted T cells, or PBMCs.

This chain joins TRBV28 and TRBJ2-3, with D possibly TRBD1 on 5 matching bases. The origin of this receptor is a woman aged 60 to 75 with acute or convalescent COVID-19. Material: peripheral blood. DNA of the CDR3: TGTGCCAGCAGTTTAAGGGGCGGAATAACAGATACGCAGTATTTT. It codes for CASSLRGGITDTQYF.